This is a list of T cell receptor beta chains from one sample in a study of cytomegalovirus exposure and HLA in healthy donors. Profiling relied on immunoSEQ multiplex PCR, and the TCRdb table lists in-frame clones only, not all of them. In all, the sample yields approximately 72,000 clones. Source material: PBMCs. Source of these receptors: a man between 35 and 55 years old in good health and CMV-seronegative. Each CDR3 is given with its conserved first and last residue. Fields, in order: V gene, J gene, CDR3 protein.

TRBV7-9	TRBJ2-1	CASSWETGGFNNEQFF
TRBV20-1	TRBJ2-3	CSANREDTQYF
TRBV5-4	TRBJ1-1	CASSLMGRGSTEAFF
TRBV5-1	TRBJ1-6	CASSLGDRGPFHF
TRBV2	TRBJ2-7	CASLTRLTGRAEQYF
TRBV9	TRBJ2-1	CASSPGTSGGLSYNEQFF
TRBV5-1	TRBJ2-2	CASSLVVGRGGGELFF
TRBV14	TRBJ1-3	CASSQDWRDRRNTIYF
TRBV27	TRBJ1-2	CASRTGTGDRGYTF
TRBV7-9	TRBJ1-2	CASSLGQSTNYGYTF
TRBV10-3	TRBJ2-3	CAITWTSGGGLDTQYF
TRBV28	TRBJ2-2	CASSDWYTNTGELFF
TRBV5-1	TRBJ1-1	CASSLSGQLNTEAFF
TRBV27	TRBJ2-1	CASSYGRAYRNEQFF
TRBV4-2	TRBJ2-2	CASSQGTGERTGELFF
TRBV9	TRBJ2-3	CASSIPGLSDTQYF
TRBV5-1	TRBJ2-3	CASSLEDRATDTQYF
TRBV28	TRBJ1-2	CASSPTGVNYGYTF
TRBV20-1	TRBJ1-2	CSGSRGYGYTF
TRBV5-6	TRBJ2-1	CASSGTTGDSYNEQFF
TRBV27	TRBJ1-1	CASSLNRGPRYTEAFF
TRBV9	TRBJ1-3	CASSVVTAGNTIYF
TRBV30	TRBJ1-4	CAWSAVRVATNEKLFF
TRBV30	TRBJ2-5	CAWSKERGLEETQYF
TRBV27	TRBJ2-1	CASSFNRQGFQFF
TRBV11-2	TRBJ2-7	CASTPRASASGGNYEQYF
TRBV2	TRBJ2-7	CASSPGQGFTGQYF
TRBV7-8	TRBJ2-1	CASSRRDRDYNEQFF
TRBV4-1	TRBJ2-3	CASSRSGGRLDTQYF
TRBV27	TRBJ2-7	CASSLRGLGYEQYF
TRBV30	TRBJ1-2	CAWSHGRLGYGYTF
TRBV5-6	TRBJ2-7	CASSLEGARYEQYF
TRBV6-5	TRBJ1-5	CASSYTGNQPQHF
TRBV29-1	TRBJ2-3	CSGETGGDTQYF
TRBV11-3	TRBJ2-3	CASSLTSGFTDTQYF
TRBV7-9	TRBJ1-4	CASSRPRDRNNEKLFF
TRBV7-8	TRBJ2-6	CASSLALSGTGANVLTF
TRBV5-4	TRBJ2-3	CASSDRLAGDTQYF
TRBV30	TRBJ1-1	CAWSARGHAFF